Below, 32 T cell receptor beta chains from the same sample are listed, as sequenced in a study of identical twins. TCRdb reanalysed the 5' RACE reads using MiXCR and keeps one entry per CDR3 protein. The sample contains 500,000 or so distinct CDR3 sequences, 12% to 15% of which appear only once. Another study also made use of these data, one on yellow fever vaccine responses in identical twins.

Material for sequencing was CD4+ T cells sorted from blood. Receptors were obtained from a woman between 18 and 29 years old in good health.

The rearrangement links TRBV7-9 to TRBJ2-1; D is possibly TRBD2 (6 bases). Germline CDR1 and CDR2: SEHNR and FQNEAQ (reference sequence). The ends were cut back, 5 bases at V and 4 bases at J, with 18 bases in the middle. The CDR3 contains 16 residues. The CDR3 loop reads CASSHHASDRYNEQFF. CDR3 in DNA: TGTGCCAGCAGCCATCACGCTAGCGACAGATACAATGAGCAGTTCTTC.

The chain employs TRBV6-2 or TRBV6-3 and TRBJ2-1; D is possibly TRBD2 (5 bases). V lost 6 bases to trimming and J lost 7 bases, with 16 bases between them. The germline V gene encodes CDR1 MNHEY and CDR2 SVGEGT. The CDR3 sequence is 14 residues long. CDR3 region: CASSRVSEMNEQFF. CDR3 bases: TGTGCCAGCAGCCGGGTTAGCGAGATGAATGAGCAGTTCTTC.

This clonotype was picked up a small number of times. V is TRBV10-3 and J is TRBJ2-1; 10 bases align to TRBD2. After removal of 7 bases from V and 1 base from J, the junction contained 7 bases not matched to a gene. Germline V gene sequence: CDR1 ENHRY, CDR2 SYGVKD. This CDR3 is built from 16 residues. The CDR3, as DNA: TGTGCCATCAATCCTAGCGGGGGAGGGTCCTACAATGAGCAGTTCTTC. Its translation: CAINPSGGGSYNEQFF.

This chain's CDR3 is CASSRFPGGAEQYF. The DNA of the CDR3 is TGTGCCAGCAGCCGTTTTCCAGGGGGCGCTGAGCAGTACTTC. The chain combines TRBV3-1 with TRBJ2-7, with 8 nucleotides matching TRBD1. Germline trimming cut 4 bases from V and 7 bases from J; bases unmatched to any gene: 9. This CDR3 spans 14 amino acids. The germline gives CDR1 LGHDT, CDR2 YNNKEL (reference sequence).

This clonotype was observed a handful of times. CDR3 residues: CSVPQGDTEAFF. The DNA of the CDR3 is TGCAGTGTCCCACAGGGGGACACTGAAGCTTTCTTT. The V call is TRBV20-1, the J call TRBJ1-1; 8 bases agree with TRBD1. Germline CDR1 DFQATT, CDR2 SNEGSKA (reference sequence). V dropped 7 bases and J dropped 3; count of bases not matched to a gene: 4. This CDR3 is 12 amino acids long.

This clonotype has just a few counts. The J gene is TRBJ1-5, the V gene TRBV6-1, with TRBD1 matching 10 bases. The germline V gene has CDR1 MNHNS and CDR2 SASEGT. The CDR3 contains 17 residues. V lost 5 bases and J lost 1; bases outside the gene matches: 8. The CDR3 protein is CASSRNSGQGSNQPQHF. The DNA for the CDR3 is TGTGCCAGCAGTCGAAACTCGGGACAGGGGAGCAATCAGCCCCAGCATTTT.

The chain recombines TRBV9 with TRBJ2-5; D is possibly TRBD2 (5 bases). The V end lost 0 bases, the J end lost 2 bases, and 14 bases lay between the germline ends. There are 16 residues in the CDR3. Germline V gives CDR1 SGDLS, CDR2 YYNGEE. The CDR3 nucleotides are TGTGCCAGCAGCGTAGCCCCGGTGGAGGCGCAAGAGACCCAGTACTTC. Protein: CASSVAPVEAQETQYF. Based on the CDR3 plus reference TRBV9 and TRBJ2-5, the full variable domain is DSGVTQTPKHLITATGQRVTLRCSPRSGDLSVYWYQQSLDQGLQFLIQYYNGEERAKGNILERFSAQQFPDLHSELNLSSLELGDSALYFCASSVAPVEAQETQYFGPGTRLLVL.

In this sample, this clonotype turned up a few times. This CDR3 is CASSQGGVVYEQYF. The CDR3 bases are TGTGCCAGCAGCCAGGGGGGGGTTGTCTACGAGCAGTACTTC. This sequence joins TRBV4-2 and TRBJ2-7; TRBD2 agrees at 7 bases. CDR1 and CDR2 from the germline V gene are LGHNA and YNFKEQ. CDR3 length: 14 residues. V lost 3 bases, J lost 3 bases, and 5 bases stayed unmatched.

This clonotype was detected only a few times. The chain combines TRBV20-1 with TRBJ2-3, with 11 bases fitting TRBD2. The CDR3 is made up of 18 amino acids. Germline values: CDR1 DFQATT, CDR2 SNEGSKA (reference sequence). The V segment lost 3 bases and the J segment 0 bases; nucleotides outside the gene matches: 11. DNA of the CDR3: TGCAGTGCTAGGCCTAGCGGGAGGATAAGAACTAGCACAGATACGCAGTATTTT. Translated: CSARPSGRIRTSTDTQYF.

In its sample, this clonotype was seen a few times. The chain combines TRBV27 with TRBJ2-7, with 10 bases that match TRBD1. The V gene's germline CDR1 is MNHEY and CDR2 SMNVEV (reference sequence). V gave up 4 bases and J gave up 3 bases; unmatched junction bases: 9. There are 16 residues in the CDR3. The CDR3 DNA reads as TGTGCCAGCAGTTCCCCCCCGGGACAGGGGTACTACGAGCAGTACTTC. Its protein product is CASSSPPGQGYYEQYF.

This clonotype was seen only a few times. The chain is built from TRBV15 and TRBJ2-1; D could derive from TRBD1 or TRBD2 (5 bases each). The germline V gene encodes CDR1 LNHNV and CDR2 YYDKDF (reference sequence). Trimming took off 8 bases at V and 0 bases at J, with 14 bases between the two ends. This CDR3 has 15 amino acids. The CDR3 region has the DNA TGTGCCACCGGGGGAAGTGGGAGCTCCTACAATGAGCAGTTCTTC. Translating gives CATGGSGSSYNEQFF.

This clonotype was detected a few times. J is TRBJ2-3 and V is TRBV4-3; no clear D. CDR3 size: 13 residues. The V and J ends lost 0 bases and 5 bases respectively, with 6 bases between them. CDR1 is LGHNA, CDR2 YSLEER, per germline. As DNA, the CDR3 is TGCGCCAGCAGCCAAGATATTGAAGATACGCAGTATTTT. Its protein is CASSQDIEDTQYF.

The table lists this clonotype with a few counts. The chain recombines TRBV4-3 with TRBJ1-1; no clear D gene. V lost 3 bases and J lost 7, with 12 bases in between. The CDR3 is made up of 13 amino acids. Per the germline V gene, CDR1 is LGHNA and CDR2 is YSLEER. The CDR3 bases are TGCGCCAGCAGCCATATCTTACTGGATGAAGCTTTCTTT. Protein product: CASSHILLDEAFF.

V gene TRBV3-1 combines with J gene TRBJ2-1, with D hard to call. V was cut by 8 bases and J by 0 bases, with 8 bases left in between. This CDR3 has 13 residues. Germline V lookup: CDR1 LGHDT, CDR2 YNNKEL (reference sequence). The CDR3 coding sequence is TGTGCCAGCTTCATAAGCTCCTACAATGAGCAGTTCTTC. Translated, it gives CASFISSYNEQFF.

This clonotype was detected only a few times. V is TRBV6-6 and J is TRBJ2-7; perhaps TRBD2 as D (5 bases). This CDR3 spans 12 amino acids. Trimming left V 2 bases short and J 6 bases short, with 8 bases between. Per germline, CDR1 MNHNY and CDR2 SVGAGI (reference sequence). The CDR3 region is CASSYLTSEQYF. DNA for the CDR3: TGTGCCAGCAGTTACCTTACTAGCGAGCAGTACTTC.

This chain connects TRBV7-2 to TRBJ2-3; possible D gene TRBD1, 6 bases. Between the trimmed V and J ends, which lost 5 bases and 3 bases, there was a span of 12 bases. The length of the CDR3 is 14 residues. CDR1 is SGHTA and CDR2 is FQGNSA in the germline V gene. In DNA form, the CDR3 reads TGTGCCAGCAGCACACAGGGTCGGACAGATACGCAGTATTTT. Its translation is CASSTQGRTDTQYF.

This clonotype was counted between two and nine times. The CDR3 nucleotides are TGTGCCAGCAGCCAAGCGACAGACACTAGCACAGATACGCAGTATTTT. This encodes CASSQATDTSTDTQYF. V and J are TRBV3-1 and TRBJ2-3; a weak D match, TRBD1 (5 bases). This CDR3 region has 16 residues. Germline loops: CDR1 LGHDT, CDR2 YNNKEL (reference sequence). Trimming stripped 1 base from V and 0 bases from J, with 11 bases between.

The DNA for the CDR3 is TGTGCCAGCAGCAGCGGACTAGTGGTAGAGACCCAGTACTTC. It encodes CASSSGLVVETQYF. The rearrangement uses TRBV7-9 and TRBJ2-5; 7 nucleotides match TRBD2. The CDR3 is 14 amino acids. With 5 bases clipped from V and 4 bases from J, the junction kept 7 bases outside the gene matches. Looked up from germline, CDR1 is SEHNR and CDR2 is FQNEAQ (reference sequence).

This clonotype was found a few times. V usage is TRBV9 and J usage is TRBJ2-1, with no clear D. Per the germline V gene, CDR1 is SGDLS and CDR2 is YYNGEE. V was pared by 1 base and J by 0 bases, with 8 bases between. The CDR3 has 15 amino acids. As DNA, the CDR3 is TGTGCCAGCAGCGTAATGGGAAGCTCCTACAATGAGCAGTTCTTC. Protein: CASSVMGSSYNEQFF.

This clonotype was seen repeatedly, ten times or more. The chain combines TRBV20-1 with TRBJ2-1; D unclear. Looked up from germline, CDR1 is DFQATT and CDR2 is SNEGSKA (reference sequence). Trimming took 1 base from V and 0 from J, leaving 13 bases between them. This CDR3 is built from 16 residues. DNA of the CDR3: TGCAGTGCTAGAGCTGGCTATCCAAGCTCCTACAATGAGCAGTTCTTC. The encoded protein is CSARAGYPSSYNEQFF.

The chain couples TRBV20-1 to TRBJ2-1; D perhaps matches TRBD2 (6 bases). V dropped 1 base and J dropped 0 bases, with 13 bases sitting between them. Germline CDR1 reads DFQATT; CDR2 reads SNEGSKA (reference sequence). The CDR3 has 16 amino acids. Here the CDR3 DNA reads TGCAGTGCTAGAGGCCGGGACTGGAGCTCCTACAATGAGCAGTTCTTC. Protein product: CSARGRDWSSYNEQFF.

This clonotype was seen ten or more times. The V and J genes are TRBV4-2 and TRBJ2-2; either TRBD1 or TRBD2 may fit D (5 bases each). Trimming pared 2 bases from V and 5 bases from J, leaving 12 bases between. This CDR3 spans 15 amino acids. Germline V gives CDR1 LGHNA, CDR2 YNFKEQ. The CDR3 spells CASSQQGRGTGELFF. The CDR3 nucleotides are TGTGCCAGCAGCCAACAGGGAAGAGGGACCGGGGAGCTGTTTTTT.

There are a few counts of this clonotype. The chain combines TRBV3-1 with TRBJ2-5; 9 bases match TRBD1. The CDR3 contains 14 residues. Per germline, CDR1 LGHDT and CDR2 YNNKEL (reference sequence). The J segment lost 9 bases and the V segment lost 1 base, leaving 6 bases of the junction unmatched. The CDR3, as DNA: TGTGCCAGCAGCCAAGGGACAGGGGAGTGGGCCCAGTACTTC. It translates to CASSQGTGEWAQYF.

The gene calls are TRBV20-1 and TRBJ2-5; 8 bases are shared with TRBD1. The trim removed 6 bases at V and 6 bases at J, leaving 3 bases unmatched. The CDR3 sequence is 11 residues long. The germline CDR1 and CDR2 sequences are DFQATT and SNEGSKA (reference sequence). Written as DNA, the CDR3 is TGCAGTGCCAGGGACAGGCAGACCCAGTACTTC. This translates into CSARDRQTQYF.

This clonotype was seen repeatedly, ten times or more. One end of the junction fails to match germline, which may point to a read error. This rearrangement joins TRBV28 to TRBJ2-7; maybe TRBD2 (6 bases). Germline V gene lookup returns CDR1 MDHEN and CDR2 SYDVKM. This CDR3 is 11 amino acids long. The CDR3 sequence is CASRLGGGRFF. CDR3 coding DNA: TGTGCCAGCAGGTTGGGGGGAGGCCGTTTCTTC.

This clonotype was seen just once. This sequence joins TRBV23-1 and TRBJ2-4, with TRBD2 identical over 13 bases. TRBV23-1 counts as an open reading frame of uncertain function. The CDR3 is 18 residues long. The trim removed 4 bases at V and 3 bases at J, leaving 9 bases unmatched. CDR3 sequence reads: CASSPRTSGRNVKNIQYF. DNA for the CDR3: TGCGCCAGCAGTCCCCGGACTAGCGGGAGAAACGTCAAAAACATTCAGTACTTC.

This clonotype showed up many times. The J gene is TRBJ2-1, the V gene TRBV20-1, with 11 bases matching TRBD2. The germline V gene encodes CDR1 DFQATT and CDR2 SNEGSKA (reference sequence). The CDR3 spans 15 residues. V was pared by 5 bases and J by 7 bases, with 10 bases of the junction left unmatched. For the CDR3, the DNA is TGCAGTGCTGCACCGGGACTAGCGGACCTGAATGAGCAGTTCTTC. It yields the protein CSAAPGLADLNEQFF.

This clonotype was seen many times. This rearrangement joins TRBV29-1 to TRBJ1-1, with D maybe TRBD1 (5 bases). From germline, CDR1 is SQVTM and CDR2 ANQGSEA. The CDR3 is made up of 14 amino acids. V was shortened by 3 bases and J by 3 bases, with 14 bases between the two germline ends. For the CDR3, the DNA is TGCAGCGTTGACTGCTACCGGGGACACACTGAAGCTTTCTTT. Amino acid sequence: CSVDCYRGHTEAFF.

In its sample, this clonotype was seen many times. The V and J genes are TRBV7-2 and TRBJ2-3, with 9 bases that match TRBD2. CDR3 length equals 15 residues. V trimming: 5 bases; J trimming: 4 bases; junction bases outside the gene matches: 7. Looked up from germline, CDR1 is SGHTA and CDR2 is FQGNSA. CDR3 in amino acids: CASSGSGRSSDTQYF. The CDR3 coding sequence is TGTGCCAGCAGCGGAAGCGGGAGGAGCTCAGATACGCAGTATTTT.

This clonotype was seen ten or more times. The chain joins TRBV7-8 to TRBJ2-7, with D unresolved. Per the germline V gene, CDR1 is SGHVS and CDR2 is FQNEAQ. The CDR3 consists of 12 residues. Deletions cut 3 bases from V and 11 bases from J, with 14 bases between. For the CDR3, the DNA is TGTGCCAGCAGCTTGTTCCTGGGGAAGAAGTACTTC. It specifies CASSLFLGKKYF. Filled out from reference TRBV7-8 and TRBJ2-7, the complete variable domain reads GAGVSQSPRYKVAKRGQDVALRCDPISGHVSLFWYQQALGQGPEFLTYFQNEAQLDKSGLPSDRFFAERPEGSVSTLKIQRTQQEDSAVYLCASSLFLGKKYFGPGTRLTVT.

The rearrangement uses TRBV29-1 and TRBJ2-7, with 7 bases identical to TRBD1. Germline V gene data show CDR1 as SQVTM and CDR2 as ANQGSEA. V was clipped by 5 bases and J by 3 bases; unmatched bases: 10. The CDR3 totals 14 residues. CDR3 DNA sequence: TGCAGCGTTCAAAAGACAGGGCTGGTCTACGAGCAGTACTTC. This translates into CSVQKTGLVYEQYF.

This clonotype occurred a few times. The CDR3 DNA sequence: TGTGCCAGCAGTGAGGGGGCGGACACCGGGGAGCTGTTTTTT. It codes for CASSEGADTGELFF. The J gene is TRBJ2-2, the V gene TRBV25-1, with D possibly being TRBD1 (6 bases). The V and J ends lost 3 bases and 3 bases respectively, with 8 bases between them. The CDR3 length is 14 residues. The V gene's germline CDR1 is MGHDK and CDR2 SYGVNS.